This passage covers 32 T cell receptor beta chains from one sample sequenced in a study of IL-17A CD8 T cells in psoriatic arthritis synovium. Psoriatic arthritis patients had synovial fluid drawn from joints that were actively inflamed. Data came from immunoSEQ multiplex PCR; TCRdb stores just in-frame clones and leaves some out. The table shows approximately 2,500 clones, with about two thirds occurring only once. Sequenced sample: memory CD8+ T cells from synovial fluid. Documented subset: bulk memory CD8+ T cells (CD45RA-CD27+/- and CD45RA+CD27-). These receptors all stem from a human donor with psoriatic arthritis.

This clone has more than one count but fewer than ten. The genes are TRBV9 and TRBJ1-2, with TRBD1 matching 10 bases. Germline assignment: CDR1 SGDLS and CDR2 YYNGEE. Unmatched junction bases numbered 6, after V lost 4 bases and J lost 0 bases. This CDR3 comprises 16 residues. The CDR3 region is CASSPPGQGTNYGYTF. CDR3 nucleotides: TGTGCCAGCAGCCCCCCGGGACAGGGGACTAACTATGGCTACACCTTC.

In this sample, this clone turned up a few times. The chain carries TRBV21-1 and TRBJ1-2; the table names TRBD1, a call not compared with the DNA. TRBV21-1 is a pseudogene locus. CDR3 length equals 15 residues. This CDR3 reads CASSKAGGVPYGYTF. The DNA for the CDR3 is TGTGCCAGCAGCAAAGCTGGGGGCGTCCCCTATGGCTACACCTTC.

The V call is TRBV10-2, the J call TRBJ2-5; no firm D call. Germline V gene lookup returns CDR1 WSHSY and CDR2 SAAADI. The CDR3 extends over 12 amino acids. The V end was cut by 6 bases, the J end by 1 base, with 6 bases between. CDR3: CASSHVQETQYF. CDR3 DNA sequence: TGCGCCAGCAGCCATGTCCAAGAGACCCAGTACTTC.

The chain uses TRBV4-1 and TRBJ2-1, with TRBD2 matching over 7 bases. The V gene's germline CDR1 is MGHRA and CDR2 YSYEKL. The CDR3 has 14 amino acids. V was pared by 1 base and J by 8 bases, with 5 bases of the junction left unmatched. CDR3 protein: CASSQVPGGYEQFF. The CDR3 DNA is TGCGCCAGCAGCCAAGTCCCGGGGGGTTATGAGCAGTTCTTC.

The chain links TRBV11-3 to TRBJ2-7, with D perhaps matching TRBD1 (7 bases). Between the trimmed V and J ends, which lost 0 bases and 2 bases, there was a span of 26 bases. Per the germline V gene, CDR1 is SGHNT and CDR2 is YENEEA. This CDR3 comprises 20 residues. The CDR3 here is CASSLEGGRAGTPGAYEQYF. The CDR3 region has the DNA TGTGCCAGCAGCTTAGAAGGGGGCAGGGCCGGGACCCCGGGGGCCTACGAGCAGTACTTC.

The chain is built from TRBV4-1 and TRBJ2-5; 9 bases are shared with TRBD2. This CDR3 comprises 17 residues. Germline CDR1 MGHRA, CDR2 YSYEKL. The J segment lost 5 bases and the V segment lost 0 bases, leaving 10 bases of the junction unmatched. CDR3 DNA: TGCGCCAGCAGCCAAGATCCGGTGGGCGCGGGAGGGGAGACCCAGTACTTC. Its protein product is CASSQDPVGAGGETQYF.

The V and J genes are TRBV5-5 and TRBJ2-5; D not resolved. Between the trimmed V and J ends, which lost 3 bases and 2 bases, there was a span of 14 bases. Per germline, CDR1 SGHKS and CDR2 YYEKEE (reference sequence). CDR3 length: 15 amino acids. The CDR3 sequence is CASSSTGLSQETQYF. Here the CDR3 DNA reads TGTGCCAGCAGCTCCACGGGCCTCTCACAAGAGACCCAGTACTTC.

This chain joins TRBV28 and TRBJ2-3; tentative D call: TRBD2 (5 bases). With 4 bases removed from V and 5 bases from J, the gap between germline ends came to 16 bases. The germline V gene has CDR1 MDHEN and CDR2 SYDVKM. The CDR3 consists of 15 residues. The CDR3 spells CASSSFSALGDTQYF. CDR3 coding DNA: TGTGCCAGCAGTTCCTTTAGCGCGTTAGGAGATACGCAGTATTTT.

The chain is built from TRBV11-2 and TRBJ2-5, with 7 bases matching TRBD1. The CDR3 spans 17 residues. V lost 0 bases to trimming and J lost 0 bases; unmatched junction nucleotides: 7. Germline-derived CDR1 and CDR2 are SGHAT and FQNNGV. The CDR3 protein is CASSLEGGLPNQETQYF. CDR3 in DNA: TGTGCCAGCAGCTTAGAAGGGGGCCTACCAAACCAAGAGACCCAGTACTTC.

This clone appeared a few times. The chain carries TRBV11-2 and TRBJ2-7; D ambiguous. This CDR3 has 14 amino acids. The ends were cut back, 5 bases at V and 2 bases at J, with 13 bases in the middle. Germline assignment: CDR1 SGHAT and CDR2 FQNNGV. CDR3 in DNA: TGTGCCAGCAGCGGGTCAGTCGTAGCCTACGAGCAGTACTTC. Residues: CASSGSVVAYEQYF.

This clone was seen only once. V usage is TRBV2 and J usage is TRBJ1-5; TRBD1 agrees at 11 bases. Looked up from germline, CDR1 is SNHLY and CDR2 is FYNNEI. V was clipped by 7 bases and J by 5 bases; unmatched bases: 10. The CDR3 extends over 16 amino acids. Here the CDR3 DNA reads TGTGCCAGCACTTCTTGGACAGGGGGCTTCGATCAGCCCCAGCATTTT. Translating gives CASTSWTGGFDQPQHF.

This clone was seen a handful of times. J is TRBJ2-1 and V is TRBV7-3; 10 bases map to TRBD2. Losses at the gene ends were 4 bases for V and 5 bases for J; bases not matched to a gene: 5. The CDR3 loop spans 15 amino acids. Germline V gene lookup returns CDR1 SGHTA and CDR2 FQGTGA. The CDR3 sequence: CASSWIAGGNNEQFF. The CDR3, as DNA: TGTGCCAGCAGCTGGATAGCGGGGGGAAACAATGAGCAGTTCTTC.

This clone is a singleton in its sample. The chain employs TRBV5-1 and TRBJ2-3; D could derive from TRBD1 or TRBD2 (6 bases each). V was shortened by 10 bases and J by 2 bases, with 17 bases between the two germline ends. This CDR3 has 14 amino acids. Germline V gene data show CDR1 as SGHRS and CDR2 as YFSETQ. The CDR3 DNA sequence: TGCGCCCGCGTGTCGCGGGGACACACAGATACGCAGTATTTT. Translation: CARVSRGHTDTQYF.

This clone has only a few counts. The chain combines TRBV11-2 with TRBJ2-7; no reliable D call. The CDR3 is 13 amino acids. Trimming removed 1 base at V and 3 bases at J, with 7 bases between. Germline V gene lookup returns CDR1 SGHAT and CDR2 FQNNGV. In nucleotides, the CDR3 is TGTGCCAGCAGCTTAGGGGTCAACTACGAGCAGTACTTC. This gives the protein CASSLGVNYEQYF.

This chain links TRBV13 with TRBJ2-3; 8 bases are shared with TRBD2. The length of the CDR3 is 15 residues. From germline, CDR1 is PRHDT and CDR2 FYEKMQ (reference sequence). V dropped 0 bases and J dropped 6; count of bases not matched to a gene: 5. The CDR3 DNA reads TGTGCCAGCAGCTTAGGTCAGCGGGGGTCCGATACGCAGTATTTT. Its translation is CASSLGQRGSDTQYF.

This chain connects TRBV13 to TRBJ2-2, with 8 positions matching TRBD2. Germline CDR1 PRHDT, CDR2 FYEKMQ (reference sequence). The V and J ends lost 5 bases and 4 bases, in that order; junction bases with no gene match: 6. CDR3 length: 15 residues. CDR3: CASSREGMGTGELFF. Written as DNA, the CDR3 is TGTGCCAGCAGCCGGGAGGGGATGGGCACCGGGGAGCTGTTTTTT.

CDR3 residues: CSAGEETYGYTF. The CDR3 nucleotides are TGCAGCGCCGGGGAGGAAACCTATGGCTACACCTTC. V gene TRBV29-1 combines with J gene TRBJ1-2; D is ambiguous. Germline CDR1 SQVTM, CDR2 ANQGSEA. V gave up 7 bases and J gave up 4 bases, with 13 bases separating them. This CDR3 has 12 amino acids.

This clone has just a few counts. The rearrangement uses TRBV19 and TRBJ1-1; unclear D gene. Germline lookup yields CDR1 LNHDA and CDR2 SQIVND (reference sequence). Trimming took 5 bases from V and 1 from J, leaving 14 bases between them. CDR3 size: 15 residues. CDR3 coding DNA: TGTGCCAGTAGTTTTGACCCCTTCGCGAACACTGAAGCTTTCTTT. Translating gives CASSFDPFANTEAFF.

This sequence joins TRBV7-6 and TRBJ2-3; TRBD2 is a possible D gene (7 bases). V was clipped by 8 bases and J by 4 bases, with 19 bases between them. CDR3 size: 15 residues. The germline V gene has CDR1 SGHVS and CDR2 FNYEAQ. The CDR3 bases are TGTGCCAGCTCTGGGGCGGGGGCCCCCGCAGATACGCAGTATTTT. This sequence encodes CASSGAGAPADTQYF. Filled out from reference TRBV7-6 and TRBJ2-3, the complete variable domain reads GAGVSQSPRYKVTKRGQDVALRCDPISGHVSLYWYRQALGQGPEFLTYFNYEAQQDKSGLPNDRFSAERPEGSISTLTIQRTEQRDSAMYRCASSGAGAPADTQYFGPGTRLTVL.

The V call is TRBV6-6, the J call TRBJ2-5; D is undetermined. The CDR3 consists of 15 residues. The germline V gene encodes CDR1 MNHNY and CDR2 SVGAGI (reference sequence). Trimming shortened V by 6 bases and J by 9 bases, and 23 bases separated the two germline ends. CDR3 amino acids: CASRDPGPLVMAQYF. In DNA form, the CDR3 reads TGTGCCAGCAGGGACCCGGGCCCCTTGGTAATGGCCCAGTACTTC.

The chain links TRBV9 to TRBJ1-1; D unclear. The CDR3 totals 14 residues. From germline, CDR1 is SGDLS and CDR2 YYNGEE. V was trimmed by 2 bases and J by 0 bases, leaving 8 bases between them. The CDR3 sequence is CASSVDILNTEAFF. DNA of the CDR3: TGTGCCAGCAGCGTTGACATACTGAACACTGAAGCTTTCTTT.

The chain uses TRBV7-9 and TRBJ1-1; 7 bases line up with TRBD1. This CDR3 has 13 amino acids. Losses at the gene ends were 5 bases for V and 6 bases for J; bases not matched to a gene: 6. Germline V lookup: CDR1 SEHNR, CDR2 FQNEAQ (reference sequence). CDR3 region: CASSVNRGAEAFF. CDR3 nucleotides: TGTGCCAGCAGCGTTAACAGGGGTGCTGAAGCTTTCTTT.

The chain links TRBV7-6 to TRBJ2-7, with D possibly called TRBD1 or TRBD2 (5 bases each). Trimming shortened V by 1 base and J by 7 bases, and 11 bases separated the two germline ends. There are 13 residues in the CDR3. Germline CDR1 reads SGHVS; CDR2 reads FNYEAQ. This CDR3 is CASSLGGSWEQYF. The DNA of the CDR3 is TGTGCCAGCAGCTTAGGGGGGTCTTGGGAGCAGTACTTC. Filled out from reference TRBV7-6 and TRBJ2-7, the complete variable domain reads GAGVSQSPRYKVTKRGQDVALRCDPISGHVSLYWYRQALGQGPEFLTYFNYEAQQDKSGLPNDRFSAERPEGSISTLTIQRTEQRDSAMYRCASSLGGSWEQYFGPGTRLTVT.

Concerning this clone itself: The same CDR3 can be traced to other DNA sequences in this sample. The CDR3 region has the DNA TGTGCCAGCAGCGTACGCACCGGGGAGCTGTTTTTT. Its protein is CASSVRTGELFF. V and J are TRBV9 and TRBJ2-2, with D unclear. This CDR3 is built from 12 residues. Trimming pared 1 base from V and 4 bases from J, leaving 2 bases between. Germline CDR1 and CDR2: SGDLS and YYNGEE.

The chain combines TRBV27 with TRBJ1-5, with D possibly TRBD1 on 5 matching bases. Germline CDR1 and CDR2: MNHEY and SMNVEV (reference sequence). The CDR3 consists of 16 residues. V was trimmed by 4 bases and J by 4 bases, leaving 17 bases between them. The CDR3 bases are TGTGCCAGCAGTTCGTTGGGGGGAGCTTTGAATCAGCCCCAGCATTTT. Translation: CASSSLGGALNQPQHF.

The sample holds a few counts of this clone. This rearrangement joins TRBV19 to TRBJ1-4; D is undetermined. CDR1 and CDR2 from the germline V gene are LNHDA and SQIVND (reference sequence). V gave up 5 bases and J gave up 16 bases, with 17 bases separating them. This CDR3 contains 12 residues. The CDR3 nucleotides are TGTGCCAGTAGTTCGAACAGACGGGAGGCGTTTTTT. Protein sequence: CASSSNRREAFF.

The rearrangement uses TRBV10-3 and TRBJ1-2, with D perhaps TRBD1 (5 bases). The germline V gene has CDR1 ENHRY and CDR2 SYGVKD. V gave up 7 bases and J gave up 3 bases, with 9 bases separating them. This CDR3 is built from 12 residues. This CDR3 reads CAIMGTDYGYTF. The CDR3 bases are TGTGCCATCATGGGGACCGACTATGGCTACACCTTC.

This clone was detected once. The V gene is TRBV19, the J gene TRBJ2-2, with 9 positions matching TRBD1. Germline V gene sequence: CDR1 LNHDA, CDR2 SQIVND (reference sequence). The CDR3 length is 16 residues. Trimming at V came to 5 bases and at J to 8 bases, leaving 12 bases not matched to a gene. The CDR3 DNA follows: TGTGCCAGTAGTTACTCTATCACAGGGGGCCTAGGGGAGCTGTTTTTT. Its translation: CASSYSITGGLGELFF. Full variable domain (remainder filled in from reference TRBV19 and TRBJ2-2): DGGITQSPKYLFRKEGQNVTLSCEQNLNHDAMYWYRQDPGQGLRLIYYSQIVNDFQKGDIAEGYSVSREKKESFPLTVTSAQKNPTAFYLCASSYSITGGLGELFFGEGSRLTVL.

This chain links TRBV18 with TRBJ1-2; 7 positions match TRBD1. Germline V gives CDR1 KGHSH, CDR2 LQKENI. Losses at the gene ends were 2 bases for V and 2 bases for J; bases not matched to a gene: 5. The CDR3 loop spans 15 amino acids. CDR3 amino acids: CASSPEKGGNYGYTF. The CDR3 DNA reads as TGTGCCAGCTCACCAGAAAAAGGGGGCAACTATGGCTACACCTTC.

The gene calls are TRBV21-1 and TRBJ1-5; TRBD1, the D gene given by the table, was not confirmed from the DNA. TRBV21-1 is a pseudogene segment. The CDR3 runs to 17 residues. The CDR3 bases are TGTGCCAGCAGCAAAGTTAAGACAGGGAGAAGCAATCAGCCCCAGCATTTT. This sequence encodes CASSKVKTGRSNQPQHF.

V usage is TRBV7-2 and J usage is TRBJ2-1, with D perhaps matching TRBD2 (7 bases). In germline, CDR1 is SGHTA, CDR2 FQGNSA. With 3 bases removed from V and 10 bases from J, the gap between germline ends came to 22 bases. CDR3 size: 16 residues. CDR3: CASSFEAGAVGQEQFF. CDR3 bases: TGTGCCAGCAGCTTTGAGGCGGGGGCTGTCGGTCAGGAGCAGTTCTTC. Full variable domain (remainder filled in from reference TRBV7-2 and TRBJ2-1): GAGVSQSPSNKVTEKGKDVELRCDPISGHTALYWYRQSLGQGLEFLIYFQGNSAPDKSGLPSDRFSAERTGGSVSTLTIQRTQQEDSAVYLCASSFEAGAVGQEQFFGPGTRLTVL.

There are a few counts of this clone. This sequence joins TRBV2 and TRBJ1-2, with a possible D match to TRBD1 (5 bases). The V end lost 7 bases, the J end lost 8 bases, and 23 bases lay between the germline ends. CDR1 is SNHLY, CDR2 FYNNEI, per germline. The CDR3 totals 15 residues. The CDR3 DNA sequence: TGTGCCAGCACCGCTCCCCGGGACCGGCCTCGAGGCTACACCTTC. Encoded protein: CASTAPRDRPRGYTF.